The 24 T cell receptor beta chains below come from one sample, sequenced in a study of cytomegalovirus exposure and HLA in healthy donors. It was with 60 Vbeta and 13 Jbeta primers that the PCR ran. Some clones are missing from TCRdb's copy, which holds only in-frame ones; the method was immunoSEQ multiplex PCR. Of 64,000 or so clones in the sample, approximately 85% were seen once. Input material: PBMCs. These receptors originate from a female donor in good health and CMV-seronegative.

CDR3 protein: CASSLNRAGGSQPQHF. CDR3 in DNA: TGTGCCAGCAGTTTAAATCGGGCAGGGGGAAGCCAGCCCCAGCATTTT. The chain uses TRBV28 and TRBJ1-5, with 7 bases fitting TRBD1. The ends lost 2 bases at V and 7 bases at J; junction bases unmatched: 11. CDR3 length equals 16 residues. From germline, CDR1 is MDHEN and CDR2 SYDVKM.

Regarding this clone: The germline gene is not matched at one end of the junction; a read error may be the cause. The CDR3 bases are TGTACCAGCAGCCCCGGGACAGGGTTTTACGAGCAGTACTTC. Translated: CTSSPGTGFYEQYF. The J gene is TRBJ2-7, the V gene TRBV5-4; 9 bases fit TRBD1. Germline CDR1 reads SGHNT; CDR2 reads YYREEE (reference sequence). The CDR3 sequence is 14 residues long.

The table lists this clone with a count of one. The chain employs TRBV29-1 and TRBJ1-2; no clear D gene. With 8 bases removed from V and 5 bases from J, the gap between germline ends came to 15 bases. The CDR3 consists of 12 residues. The V gene's germline CDR1 is SQVTM and CDR2 ANQGSEA. CDR3: CSRERVRYGYTF. The CDR3 DNA reads as TGCAGCAGGGAGAGGGTGAGGTATGGCTACACCTTC.

The rearrangement joins TRBV10-2 to TRBJ2-7, with D uncertain. V shed 6 bases and J shed 2 bases, with 11 bases lying between them. Per germline, CDR1 WSHSY and CDR2 SAAADI. The CDR3 extends over 13 amino acids. CDR3 residues: CASRTTAAYEQYF. The CDR3 DNA reads TGCGCCAGCAGGACCACGGCGGCCTACGAGCAGTACTTC.

The V gene is TRBV7-8, the J gene TRBJ1-5; TRBD1 aligns across 7 bases. Trimming cost V 8 bases and J 3 bases; bases outside gene matches: 10. This CDR3 is built from 15 residues. Germline-derived CDR1 and CDR2 are SGHVS and FQNEAQ. The CDR3 coding sequence is TGTGCCAGCGGGACAGCAATAAGCCCCAATCAGCCCCAGCATTTT. Protein sequence: CASGTAISPNQPQHF.

The chain couples TRBV6-5 to TRBJ1-6, with TRBD1 matching 8 bases. The V gene's germline CDR1 is MNHEY and CDR2 SVGAGI. V trimming: 2 bases; J trimming: 10 bases; junction bases outside the gene matches: 10. CDR3 length: 16 amino acids. In nucleotides, the CDR3 is TGTGCCAGCAGTTACAGCCTAACAGGGGGTTCCTCACCCCTCCACTTT. Translating it yields CASSYSLTGGSSPLHF.

This rearrangement joins TRBV2 to TRBJ1-1, with D uncertain. Germline CDR1 and CDR2: SNHLY and FYNNEI. Trimming cost V 6 bases and J 4 bases, with 21 bases left between them. There are 16 residues in the CDR3. CDR3 coding DNA: TGTGCCAGCAGGATGAGGGCCAGGAATTCGGGCACTGAAGCTTTCTTT. Its protein product is CASRMRARNSGTEAFF.

The chain combines TRBV5-1 with TRBJ2-3; no clear D gene. CDR3 length: 14 amino acids. The germline V gene encodes CDR1 SGHRS and CDR2 YFSETQ. With 4 bases removed from V and 1 base from J, the gap between germline ends came to 10 bases. DNA for the CDR3: TGCGCCAGCAGCGAGGCCCTACGCACAGATACGCAGTATTTT. Amino acids: CASSEALRTDTQYF. Full variable domain (rest looked up from reference TRBV5-1 and TRBJ2-3): KAGVTQTPRYLIKTRGQQVTLSCSPISGHRSVSWYQQTPGQGLQFLFEYFSETQRNKGNFPGRFSGRQFSNSRSEMNVSTLELGDSALYLCASSEALRTDTQYFGPGTRLTVL.

The rearrangement joins TRBV6-5 to TRBJ1-4; TRBD1 matches at 9 bases. V lost 4 bases and J lost 4; bases outside the gene matches: 7. This CDR3 is 16 amino acids long. Germline-derived CDR1 and CDR2 are MNHEY and SVGAGI. DNA of the CDR3: TGTGCCAGCAGTTCAGGAGGACAGGGGTATAATGAAAAACTGTTTTTT. It specifies CASSSGGQGYNEKLFF.

This clone was picked up a small number of times. The V call is TRBV28, the J call TRBJ1-4; no clear D gene. The CDR3 sequence is 14 residues long. V lost 2 bases and J lost 8, with 12 bases in between. Germline V gives CDR1 MDHEN, CDR2 SYDVKM. CDR3 residues: CASSLKSKREKLFF. Here the CDR3 DNA reads TGTGCCAGCAGTTTAAAATCCAAGAGGGAAAAACTGTTTTTT.

V and J are TRBV10-2 and TRBJ1-1, with 7 bases aligning to TRBD1. The CDR3 spans 13 residues. Germline V lookup: CDR1 WSHSY, CDR2 SAAADI. V gave up 8 bases and J gave up 4 bases; unmatched junction bases: 7. CDR3 bases: TGCGCCAGCCGCCGACAGGGCTCCACTGAAGCTTTCTTT. Translating it yields CASRRQGSTEAFF.

This clone was counted once. The chain couples TRBV6-1 to TRBJ2-2, with 8 bases identical to TRBD1. This CDR3 has 16 residues. The germline V gene encodes CDR1 MNHNS and CDR2 SASEGT. J was trimmed by 3 bases and V by 3 bases; bases with no gene match: 6. The CDR3 loop is CASSETGVADTGELFF. For the CDR3, the DNA is TGTGCCAGCAGTGAGACAGGGGTTGCGGACACCGGGGAGCTGTTTTTT.

The V call is TRBV6-5, the J call TRBJ1-6; no clear D. V was shortened by 3 bases and J by 8 bases, with 14 bases between the two germline ends. CDR3 length: 15 amino acids. Germline CDR1 MNHEY, CDR2 SVGAGI. The CDR3 nucleotides are TGTGCCAGCAGTTATTCAGGTCTAAACGATTCACCCCTCCACTTT. Residues: CASSYSGLNDSPLHF.

This clone was counted a few times. The chain uses TRBV7-9 and TRBJ1-1; 7 nucleotides agree with TRBD1. The CDR3 contains 13 residues. The J segment lost 8 bases and the V segment lost 4 bases, leaving 7 bases of the junction unmatched. Germline V lookup: CDR1 SEHNR, CDR2 FQNEAQ (reference sequence). The CDR3 region is CASSSRQGEEAFF. CDR3 DNA sequence: TGTGCCAGCAGCTCCCGACAGGGTGAAGAAGCTTTCTTT. The variable domain in full, with the rest retrieved from reference TRBV7-9 and TRBJ1-1, is DTGVSQNPRHKITKRGQNVTFRCDPISEHNRLYWYRQTLGQGPEFLTYFQNEAQLEKSRLLSDRFSAERPKGSFSTLEIQRTEQGDSAMYLCASSSRQGEEAFFGQGTRLTVV.

The CDR3 region has the DNA TGTGCCAGCTCACGCTTACAGGATTCACCCCTCCACTTT. Translated, it gives CASSRLQDSPLHF. V is TRBV18 and J is TRBJ1-6, with a possible D match to TRBD1 (5 bases). Germline CDR1 is KGHSH and CDR2 is LQKENI. This CDR3 is built from 13 residues. V gave up 4 bases and J gave up 8 bases, with 9 bases separating them.

The sample holds one count of this clone. The chain joins TRBV27 to TRBJ2-2, with 14 positions matching TRBD2. The CDR3 length is 17 residues. Germline V CDR1 and CDR2: MNHEY, SMNVEV (reference sequence). J gave up 7 bases and V 4 bases, and 8 bases lay outside the gene matches. CDR3 bases: TGTGCCAGCAGTTCCCCACTGACTAGCGGGAGGGACGGGGAGCTGTTTTTT. Translating gives CASSSPLTSGRDGELFF.

The table lists this clone with a few counts. The chain recombines TRBV5-1 with TRBJ2-6; TRBD1 is a possible D gene (6 bases). From germline, CDR1 is SGHRS and CDR2 YFSETQ. This CDR3 is built from 15 residues. Trimming stripped 4 bases from V and 0 bases from J, with 8 bases between. CDR3 nucleotides: TGCGCCAGCAGCGACAGGAACTCTGGGGCCAACGTCCTGACTTTC. Residues: CASSDRNSGANVLTF.

This chain links TRBV28 with TRBJ1-4; D unclear. The length of the CDR3 is 13 residues. Trimming removed 11 bases at V and 8 bases at J, with 18 bases between. Germline-derived CDR1 and CDR2 are MDHEN and SYDVKM. Here the CDR3 DNA reads TGTGCCTGCCAAAGCAGGATAGAGGAAAAACTGTTTTTT. It yields the protein CACQSRIEEKLFF.

The rearrangement joins TRBV10-1 to TRBJ2-1, with 8 nucleotides matching TRBD1. Germline V gene sequence: CDR1 WNHNN, CDR2 SYGVQD (reference sequence). This CDR3 spans 12 amino acids. V dropped 7 bases and J dropped 16; count of bases not matched to a gene: 12. CDR3 region: CASNPGQGRLFF. CDR3 nucleotide sequence: TGCGCCAGCAACCCAGGACAGGGCCGGCTATTCTTC.

CDR3 coding DNA: TGCAGCGTTGAAGCCGGGGAGATGAACACTGAAGCTTTCTTT. It specifies CSVEAGEMNTEAFF. This chain connects TRBV29-1 to TRBJ1-1; no firm D call. This CDR3 is built from 14 residues. Trimming removed 1 base from V and 0 bases from J, with 9 bases in between. Germline CDR1 is SQVTM and CDR2 is ANQGSEA. Combining the CDR3 with reference TRBV29-1 and TRBJ1-1 gives the whole variable domain SAVISQKPSRDICQRGTSLTIQCQVDSQVTMMFWYRQQPGQSLTLIATANQGSEATYESGFVIDKFPISRPNLTFSTLTVSNMSPEDSSIYLCSVEAGEMNTEAFFGQGTRLTVV.

V is TRBV10-3 and J is TRBJ1-1; 7 positions match TRBD1. V lost 6 bases and J lost 1; bases outside the gene matches: 8. The CDR3 extends over 15 amino acids. Germline CDR1 and CDR2: ENHRY and SYGVKD. CDR3 sequence: CAIRAGQDRNTEAFF. The DNA of the CDR3 is TGTGCCATCAGGGCTGGACAGGACAGGAACACTGAAGCTTTCTTT.

Here the CDR3 reads CASSSLTRGNVEQYF. The CDR3 region has the DNA TGTGCCAGCTCATCTCTTACCAGGGGGAATGTCGAGCAGTACTTC. This chain joins TRBV18 and TRBJ2-7; TRBD1 aligns across 7 bases. The germline V gene encodes CDR1 KGHSH and CDR2 LQKENI. This CDR3 has 15 amino acids. J was trimmed by 6 bases and V by 5 bases; bases with no gene match: 13.

V gene TRBV7-8 combines with J gene TRBJ2-3; possible D gene TRBD2, 6 bases. The germline gives CDR1 SGHVS, CDR2 FQNEAQ. The CDR3 has 15 residues. V lost 5 bases and J lost 3, with 15 bases in between. CDR3 in amino acids: CASSPAGGVTDTQYF. DNA for the CDR3: TGTGCCAGCAGCCCGGCCGGCGGGGTAACAGATACGCAGTATTTT.

The chain couples TRBV7-9 to TRBJ1-4; D ambiguous. The CDR3 extends over 14 amino acids. The V end was cut by 6 bases, the J end by 3 bases, with 11 bases between. In germline, CDR1 is SEHNR, CDR2 FQNEAQ (reference sequence). CDR3 in amino acids: CASSPDTANEKLFF. The CDR3, as DNA: TGTGCCAGCAGTCCAGACACGGCTAATGAAAAACTGTTTTTT.